These T cell receptor beta chains were read from a single sample in a study. TCRdb processed the RT-PCR reads anew with MiXCR; each CDR3 protein has one entry. The sample shows hundreds of thousands of distinct CDR3 sequences, approximately 14% of them seen only once. Sample: memory CD4+ T cells from blood. The receptors were gathered from a female donor in good health, serving as a healthy control. The CDR3 runs from the conserved cysteine through the conserved F or W. The D gene is left open where the match is weak. Where a row states a size, it is once, few, many or the class of an expanded clone; other rows omit it.

few	-	TRBV7-2	TRBJ2-5	TGTGCCAGCAGCTTAGGTCCGGGAGCAATACAAGAGACCCAGTACTTC	CASSLGPGAIQETQYF
few	TRBD1	TRBV29-1	TRBJ1-2	TGCAGCGCCCGGGGACAGGGGGATGGCTACACCTTC	CSARGQGDGYTF
few	-	TRBV27	TRBJ1-2	TGTGCCAGCAGAAGAGCACAGGGCTCAGGCTACACCTTC	CASRRAQGSGYTF
-	-	TRBV7-4	TRBJ2-7	TGTGCCAGTAGGCAGGGAAAATCCTACGAGCAGTACTTC	CASRQGKSYEQYF
-	-	TRBV5-1	TRBJ2-7	TGCGCCAGCAGCCCCCACAGGGACGAGCAGTACTTC	CASSPHRDEQYF
-	TRBD1	TRBV11-2	TRBJ2-5	TGTGCCAGCAGCCTAGCTTTACAGGGGGCCGAGGAGACCCAGTACTTC	CASSLALQGAEETQYF
few	-	TRBV6-5	TRBJ2-7	TGTGCCAGCAGTTACTCAAGCGGCCGGCAACGAACCGAGCAGTACTTC	CASSYSSGRQRTEQYF
many	-	TRBV20-1	TRBJ2-7	TGCAGTGCTAGTGAGTTACCTCCCTCCTACGAGCAGTACTTC	CSASELPPSYEQYF
-	TRBD1	TRBV30	TRBJ1-4	TGTGCCTGGAGGACAGGGCCTAATGAAAAACTGTTTTTT	CAWRTGPNEKLFF
few	-	TRBV5-1	TRBJ2-5	TGCGCCAGCAGCCCCAACACCGGGGGCCAAGAGACCCAGTACTTC	CASSPNTGGQETQYF
many	-	TRBV29-1	TRBJ1-5	TGCAGCGTTACAGGGAATAGCAATCAGCCCCAGCATTTT	CSVTGNSNQPQHF
-	-	TRBV30	TRBJ2-1	TGTGCCTGGAGTGGAGTCCTGATTGAGCAGTTCTTC	CAWSGVLIEQFF
few	-	TRBV30	TRBJ2-1	TGTGCCTGGAGTCCCTCGGCTATCCACAATGAGCAGTTCTTC	CAWSPSAIHNEQFF
-	TRBD1	TRBV7-2	TRBJ1-4	TGTGCCAGCAGCTTACCTCCCGGGACAGGGTTTGAAAAACTGTTTTTT	CASSLPPGTGFEKLFF